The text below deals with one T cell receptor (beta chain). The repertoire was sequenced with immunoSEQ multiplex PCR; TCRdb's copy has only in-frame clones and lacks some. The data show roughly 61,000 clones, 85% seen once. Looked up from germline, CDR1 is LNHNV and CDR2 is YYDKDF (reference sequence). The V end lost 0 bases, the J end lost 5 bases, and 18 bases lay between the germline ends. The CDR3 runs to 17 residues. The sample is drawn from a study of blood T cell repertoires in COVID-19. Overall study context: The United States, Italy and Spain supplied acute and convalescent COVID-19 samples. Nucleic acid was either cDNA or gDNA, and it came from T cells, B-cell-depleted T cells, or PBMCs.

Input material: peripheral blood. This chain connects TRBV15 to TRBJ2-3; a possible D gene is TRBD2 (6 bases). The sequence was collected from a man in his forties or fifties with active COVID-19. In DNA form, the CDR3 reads TGTGCCACCAGCAGAGATAAGCGGGCAGGTTCTGGAGATACGCAGTATTTT. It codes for CATSRDKRAGSGDTQYF.